The 2 T cell receptor beta chains below all came from one sample that was sequenced in a study of tissue T cells after allogeneic stem cell transplantation (dated by TCRdb to between 2021 and 2024). Receptors were amplified or captured by the immunoSEQ multiplex PCR assay. The immuneACCESS repertoire file appears here via TCRdb, limited to in-frame rearrangements. These files lack a portion of the clones; in checked studies, under half of the deficit traces to unresolved V genes, and the cause of the others is not known. Within this sample are more than 2,000 clones, with approximately 64% of them counted one time only. The ten largest make up more than 60% of the sample. According to the study, the label for this sample's time point signals: mouse harvest day 7 after allogeneic transplant. Mouse grafts consisting of 10^7 T-cell-depleted bone marrow cells combined with 10^6 splenic CD5+ T cells were administered by tail vein injection.

The source material was spleen. Receptors originate from a female BALB/c mouse given C57BL/6 T cells with graft-versus-host disease after an allogeneic hematopoietic cell transplant.

About this clone itself: Genes here carry mouse names. The CDR3 goes on 1 residue after the read ends, and that part is filled in from the germline J gene. The chain has TRBV13-2 and TRBJ2-3; the match to TRBD2 covers 7 bases. This CDR3 has 13 amino acids. V gave up 5 bases and J gave up 5 bases; unmatched junction bases: 5. Germline-derived CDR1 and CDR2 are NNHNN and SYGAGS (reference sequence). CDR3 DNA, as far as it was read: TGTGCCAGCGGGGCCGGGACTGTAGAAACGCTGTAT. It encodes CASGAGTVETLY. The full CDR3 reads CASGAGTVETLYF.

This clone has more than one count but fewer than ten. Gene and germline names: mouse. Partial CDR3 DNA: TGTGCCAGCAGCCCCGGGACTGGGCCCTATGAACAGTAC. It yields the protein CASSPGTGPYEQY. The complete CDR3 protein is CASSPGTGPYEQYF. The J gene is TRBJ2-7, the V gene TRBV5; 9 positions match TRBD2. Read coverage stops 1 residue before the CDR3 terminus; the germline J gene supplies the remainder. The V gene end was trimmed by 4 bases and the J gene end by 2 bases; junction bases not matched to a gene: 3. The CDR3 has 14 amino acids. The germline V gene has CDR1 LGHNA and CDR2 YNLKQL (reference sequence).